A selection of T cell receptor beta chains follows, all from one sample in a study of shared clonotypes between healthy human individuals. Profiling relied on immunoSEQ multiplex PCR, and the TCRdb table lists in-frame clones only, not all of them. The table has about 2.3 million clones, roughly 93% seen once. Sequenced material: naive CD4+ T cells from PBMCs. The receptor set was obtained from a man in his late teens or twenties in good health. Some clones in this sample may be carry-over from other donors' samples. Each CDR3 is given with its conserved first and last residue. Each record gives: CDR3 length, V gene, J gene, clone size, D gene, CDR3 DNA, CDR3 protein. A D gene is named only where the DNA matches it firmly. Clone sizes are given selectively: once, few, many, or a class where the clone is expanded.

CDR3 length: 13; V gene: TRBV5-1; J gene: TRBJ1-1; clone size: -; D gene: -; CDR3 DNA: TGCGCCAGCAGACCAACAGTGAACACTGAAGCTTTCTTT; CDR3 protein: CASRPTVNTEAFF
CDR3 length: 14; V gene: TRBV6-5; J gene: TRBJ2-3; clone size: -; D gene: -; CDR3 DNA: TGTGCCAGCAGGGTCCTGGGGGCGACAGATACGCAGTATTTT; CDR3 protein: CASRVLGATDTQYF
CDR3 length: 17; V gene: TRBV9; J gene: TRBJ2-3; clone size: -; D gene: -; CDR3 DNA: TGTGCCAGCAGCGTTTCGGTGGGGGGTACTAGCACAGATACGCAGTATTTT; CDR3 protein: CASSVSVGGTSTDTQYF
CDR3 length: 15; V gene: TRBV27; J gene: TRBJ2-7; clone size: -; D gene: -; CDR3 DNA: TGTGCCAGCAGTCCCCTTGGGGGAAGGGACTACGAGCAGTACTTC; CDR3 protein: CASSPLGGRDYEQYF
CDR3 length: 16; V gene: TRBV5-1; J gene: TRBJ1-4; clone size: -; D gene: -; CDR3 DNA: TGCGCCAGCAGCACCACCCCGGGACCCTTAAATGAAAAACTGTTTTTT; CDR3 protein: CASSTTPGPLNEKLFF
CDR3 length: 16; V gene: TRBV18; J gene: TRBJ2-7; clone size: -; D gene: -; CDR3 DNA: TGTGCCAGCTCACTCGCAATTTTGGCAGCCTCCTACGAGCAGTACTTC; CDR3 protein: CASSLAILAASYEQYF
CDR3 length: 13; V gene: TRBV4-1; J gene: TRBJ1-4; clone size: -; D gene: -; CDR3 DNA: TGCGCCAGCAGCCAAGATAGCAGGGAAAAACTGTTTTTT; CDR3 protein: CASSQDSREKLFF
CDR3 length: 17; V gene: TRBV7-3; J gene: TRBJ1-5; clone size: few; D gene: -; CDR3 DNA: TGTGCCAGCAGCCCCCCCGGGGGCGGGGATAGCAATCAGCCCCAGCATTTT; CDR3 protein: CASSPPGGGDSNQPQHF
CDR3 length: 15; V gene: TRBV5-4; J gene: TRBJ2-6; clone size: -; D gene: TRBD2; CDR3 DNA: TGTGCCAGCAGCCTAGCGGGGACTGGGGCCAACGTCCTGACTTTC; CDR3 protein: CASSLAGTGANVLTF
CDR3 length: 18; V gene: TRBV19; J gene: TRBJ2-6; clone size: -; D gene: TRBD2; CDR3 DNA: TGTGCCAGACCCTATCTAGCGGGAGTACTCTCTGGGGCCAACGTCCTGACTTTC; CDR3 protein: CARPYLAGVLSGANVLTF